Below, 11 T cell receptor beta chains from the same sample are listed, as sequenced in a study of control samples from healthy donors and cancer patients (dated by TCRdb to 2018 to 2020). The library was made by the immunoSEQ multiplex PCR assay. The immuneACCESS repertoire file appears here via TCRdb, limited to in-frame rearrangements. These files lack a portion of the clones; in checked studies, under half of the deficit traces to unresolved V genes, and the cause of the others is not known. In this sample the table shows some 140,000 clones, roughly 86% of which occur a single time. Roughly 7.8% of the sample is held by the ten biggest clonotypes. The sequenced material came from PBMCs. Every receptor here comes from a middle-aged man with head and neck cancer.

The chain has TRBV27 and TRBJ1-6; 7 positions match TRBD1. CDR1 MNHEY and CDR2 SMNVEV come from the germline V gene (reference sequence). The J segment lost 7 bases and the V segment lost 5 bases, leaving 14 bases of the junction unmatched. The CDR3 contains 17 residues. The CDR3 here is CASSPLATTGLNSPLHF. The CDR3 coding sequence is TGTGCCAGCAGTCCCTTAGCCACGACAGGGCTCAATTCACCCCTCCACTTT.

This clone was observed a single time. The chain is built from TRBV30 and TRBJ2-1; D gene uncertain. This CDR3 is 12 amino acids long. Trimming left V 2 bases short and J 8 bases short, with 10 bases between. Germline lookup yields CDR1 GTSNPN and CDR2 SVGIG (reference sequence). The CDR3 loop reads CAWSPFFDEQFF. CDR3 in DNA: TGTGCCTGGAGTCCCTTTTTCGATGAGCAGTTCTTC.

The rearrangement joins TRBV11-2 to TRBJ2-7, with 9 bases aligning to TRBD1. The ends lost 4 bases at V and 7 bases at J; junction bases unmatched: 14. The germline V gene encodes CDR1 SGHAT and CDR2 FQNNGV. This CDR3 has 16 amino acids. DNA for the CDR3: TGTGCCAGCAGCTCACCCTTGGGGACAGGGACCAAGGAGCAGTACTTC. Protein sequence: CASSSPLGTGTKEQYF.

V is TRBV6-5 and J is TRBJ1-3, with D perhaps matching TRBD1 (5 bases). Between the trimmed V and J ends, which lost 3 bases and 0 bases, there was a span of 9 bases. This CDR3 has 15 amino acids. Germline V gene lookup returns CDR1 MNHEY and CDR2 SVGAGI. CDR3 sequence reads: CASSYSDNSGNTIYF. Written as DNA, the CDR3 is TGTGCCAGCAGTTATTCGGACAACTCTGGAAACACCATATATTTT.

Comments on this clone: The junction shows a germline mismatch at one end, possibly a read error. The rearrangement uses TRBV25-1 and TRBJ1-1; D not resolved. Germline-derived CDR1 and CDR2 are MGHDK and SYGVNS. The CDR3 is 15 residues long. The CDR3 DNA reads as TGTGCCCGCAGACCCTGGGGAGAGATGAACACTGAAGCTTTCTTT. It translates to CARRPWGEMNTEAFF.

The V and J genes are TRBV15 and TRBJ2-6; D is uncertain. This CDR3 is built from 14 residues. Trimming removed 10 bases from V and 0 bases from J, with 10 bases in between. Germline V gives CDR1 LNHNV, CDR2 YYDKDF (reference sequence). CDR3 bases: TGTGCCATCGCCGGATCCTCTGGGGCCAACGTCCTGACTTTC. Residues: CAIAGSSGANVLTF. Full variable domain (outside the CDR3, taken from reference TRBV15 and TRBJ2-6): DAMVIQNPRYQVTQFGKPVTLSCSQTLNHNVMYWYQQKSSQAPKLLFHYYDKDFNNEADTPDNFQSRRPNTSFCFLDIRSPGLGDTAMYLCAIAGSSGANVLTFGAGSRLTVL.

The chain couples TRBV11-1 to TRBJ1-4; perhaps TRBD1 as D (5 bases). The germline V and J ends were trimmed by 5 bases and 10 bases, with 20 bases remaining between them. The CDR3 spans 15 residues. The germline V gene encodes CDR1 SGHAT and CDR2 FQDESV (reference sequence). CDR3 amino acids: CASSQTGTAVVKLFF. CDR3 bases: TGTGCCAGCAGCCAAACCGGGACGGCAGTCGTAAAACTGTTTTTT.

The chain is built from TRBV2 and TRBJ1-5; 9 nucleotides match TRBD1. There are 14 residues in the CDR3. V was clipped by 7 bases and J by 8 bases; unmatched bases: 9. Germline assignment: CDR1 SNHLY and CDR2 FYNNEI. CDR3 protein: CASNRFRQGEPQHF. DNA of the CDR3: TGTGCCAGCAATAGATTCAGACAGGGGGAGCCCCAGCATTTT.

The chain links TRBV2 to TRBJ2-2; D gene unclear. V lost 4 bases and J lost 0, with 9 bases in between. Germline loops: CDR1 SNHLY, CDR2 FYNNEI. The CDR3 has 15 residues. In nucleotides, the CDR3 is TGTGCCAGCAGTGTTCGGGTAGCGAACACCGGGGAGCTGTTTTTT. Protein: CASSVRVANTGELFF.

This clone was picked up one time. The chain joins TRBV28 to TRBJ1-1; D unclear. This CDR3 has 12 residues. V lost 2 bases and J lost 5, with 6 bases in between. From germline, CDR1 is MDHEN and CDR2 SYDVKM. CDR3 coding DNA: TGTGCCAGCAGTTTACCCGAGACTGAAGCTTTCTTT. Encoded protein: CASSLPETEAFF. The variable domain in full, with the rest retrieved from reference TRBV28 and TRBJ1-1, is DVKVTQSSRYLVKRTGEKVFLECVQDMDHENMFWYRQDPGLGLRLIYFSYDVKMKEKGDIPEGYSVSREKKERFSLILESASTNQTSMYLCASSLPETEAFFGQGTRLTVV.

V and J are TRBV11-2 and TRBJ1-1; D ambiguous. This CDR3 region has 12 residues. The germline V and J ends were trimmed by 5 bases and 0 bases, with 4 bases remaining between them. Looked up from germline, CDR1 is SGHAT and CDR2 is FQNNGV. Here the CDR3 DNA reads TGTGCCAGCAGCGAGTTGAACACTGAAGCTTTCTTT. This codes for CASSELNTEAFF.